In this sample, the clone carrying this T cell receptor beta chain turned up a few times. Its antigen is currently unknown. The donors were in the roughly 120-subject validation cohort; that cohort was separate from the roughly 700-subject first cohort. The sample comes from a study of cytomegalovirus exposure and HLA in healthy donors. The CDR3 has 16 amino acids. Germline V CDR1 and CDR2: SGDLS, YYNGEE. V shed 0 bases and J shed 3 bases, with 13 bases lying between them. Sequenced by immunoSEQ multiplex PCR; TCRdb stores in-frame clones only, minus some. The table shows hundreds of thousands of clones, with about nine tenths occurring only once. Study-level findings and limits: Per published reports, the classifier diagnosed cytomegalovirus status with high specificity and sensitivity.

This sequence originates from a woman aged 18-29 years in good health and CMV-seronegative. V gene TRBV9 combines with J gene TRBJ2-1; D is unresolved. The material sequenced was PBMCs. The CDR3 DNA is TGTGCCAGCAGCGTAGGTCAGACGACACTCTACAATGAGCAGTTCTTC. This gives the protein CASSVGQTTLYNEQFF.